This T cell receptor beta chain was observed in a study of response to subunit inactivated influenza vaccine. This CDR3 is 15 amino acids long. Trimming shortened V by 8 bases and J by 7 bases, and 18 bases separated the two germline ends. Germline CDR1 reads LGHNA; CDR2 reads YSLEER. One entry per CDR3 protein, called by TCRdb with MiXCR from the RT-PCR reads. The sample includes approximately 490,000 distinct CDR3 sequences, less than 7.5% of them seen just once. This clonotype came up a few times. Its target is not known. Regarding the study as a whole: There was a suggestion from the authors that each seasonal influenza vaccination recruits few new T cells.

V gene TRBV4-3 combines with J gene TRBJ1-6, with a tentative D call TRBD1 (5 bases). Sequencing was performed on PBMCs from blood, taken around 25 months after vaccination. This TCR came from a man aged 50-75 years who received an inactivated influenza vaccine. The CDR3 coding sequence is TGCGCCAGCGGAGAAGGACATTCCTCCAATTCACCCCTCCACTTT. Translation: CASGEGHSSNSPLHF.